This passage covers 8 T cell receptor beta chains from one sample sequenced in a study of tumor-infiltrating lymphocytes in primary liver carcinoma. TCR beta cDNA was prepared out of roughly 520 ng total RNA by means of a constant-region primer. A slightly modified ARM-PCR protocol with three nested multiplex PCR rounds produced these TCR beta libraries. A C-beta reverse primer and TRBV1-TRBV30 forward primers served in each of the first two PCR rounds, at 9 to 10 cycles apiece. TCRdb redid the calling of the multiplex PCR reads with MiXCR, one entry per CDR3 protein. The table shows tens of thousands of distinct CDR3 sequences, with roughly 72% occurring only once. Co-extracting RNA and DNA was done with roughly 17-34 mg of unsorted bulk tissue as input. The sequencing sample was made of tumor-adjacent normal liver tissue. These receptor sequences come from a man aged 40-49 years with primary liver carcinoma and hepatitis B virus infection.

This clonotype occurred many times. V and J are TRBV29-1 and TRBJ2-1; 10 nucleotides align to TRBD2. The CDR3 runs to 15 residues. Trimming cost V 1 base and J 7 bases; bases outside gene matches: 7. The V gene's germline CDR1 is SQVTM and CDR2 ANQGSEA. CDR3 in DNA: TGCAGCGTTGAAGCAGCTCTAGCGGGAGATAATGAGCAGTTCTTC. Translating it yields CSVEAALAGDNEQFF.

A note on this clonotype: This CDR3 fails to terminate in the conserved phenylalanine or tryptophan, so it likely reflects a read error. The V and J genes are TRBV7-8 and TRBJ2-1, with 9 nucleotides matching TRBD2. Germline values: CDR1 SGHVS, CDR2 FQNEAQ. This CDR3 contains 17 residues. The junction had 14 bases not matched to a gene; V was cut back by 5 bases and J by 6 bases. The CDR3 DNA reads TGTGCCAGCAGCCTGTTAGAGGGTAGCGGGAGAACCAATGAGCAGTTCTAC. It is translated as CASSLLEGSGRTNEQFY.

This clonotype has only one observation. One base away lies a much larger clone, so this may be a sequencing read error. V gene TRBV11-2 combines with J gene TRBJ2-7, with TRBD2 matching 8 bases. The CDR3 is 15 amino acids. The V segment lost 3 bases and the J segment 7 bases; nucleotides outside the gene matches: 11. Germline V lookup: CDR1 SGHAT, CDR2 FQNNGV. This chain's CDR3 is CASSFPGLGIQEQYF. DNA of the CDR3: TGTGCCAGCAGCTTCCCGGGACTAGGGATCCAGGAGCAGTACTTC.

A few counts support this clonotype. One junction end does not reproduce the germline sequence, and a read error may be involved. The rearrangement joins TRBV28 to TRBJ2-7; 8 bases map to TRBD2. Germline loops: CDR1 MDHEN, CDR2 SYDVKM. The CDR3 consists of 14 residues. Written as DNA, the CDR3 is TGTACCAGCAGTTTTGCGAGCGGGAGTCGCGAGCAGTACTTC. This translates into CTSSFASGSREQYF.

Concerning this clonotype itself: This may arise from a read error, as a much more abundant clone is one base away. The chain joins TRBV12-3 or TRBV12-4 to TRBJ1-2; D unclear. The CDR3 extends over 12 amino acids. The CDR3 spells CVSSLEGRGYTF. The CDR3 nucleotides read TGTGTCAGCAGTTTAGAGGGTCGCGGCTACACCTTC.

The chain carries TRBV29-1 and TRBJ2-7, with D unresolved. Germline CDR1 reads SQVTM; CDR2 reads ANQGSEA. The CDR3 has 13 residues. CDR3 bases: TGCTGCGCTTCCTACGGCGGCTCTGGCGAGCAGTACTTC. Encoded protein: CCASYGGSGEQYF.

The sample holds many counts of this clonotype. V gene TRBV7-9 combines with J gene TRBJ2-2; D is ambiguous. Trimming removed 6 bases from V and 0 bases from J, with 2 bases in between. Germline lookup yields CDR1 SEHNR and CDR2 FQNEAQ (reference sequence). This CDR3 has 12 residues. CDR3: CASRSNTGELFF. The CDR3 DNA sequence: TGTGCCAGCAGGTCGAACACCGGGGAGCTGTTTTTT.

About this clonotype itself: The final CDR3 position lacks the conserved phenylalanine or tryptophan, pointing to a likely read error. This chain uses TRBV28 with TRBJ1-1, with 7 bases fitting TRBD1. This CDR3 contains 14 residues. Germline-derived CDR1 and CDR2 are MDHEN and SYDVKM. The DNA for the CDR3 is TGTGCCAACAGTTTCCCAAGGGGGCTATCTGAAGCTTTCTCT. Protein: CANSFPRGLSEAFS.